This TCR beta chain is drawn from a study of control samples from healthy donors and cancer patients. Produced via immunoSEQ multiplex PCR; TCRdb's table is partial and in-frame only. Of 100,000 to 150,000 clones in the sample, around 93% are singletons; the top ten hold just over 8.5%. V dropped 3 bases and J dropped 2 bases, with 8 bases sitting between them. Per germline, CDR1 MNHNS and CDR2 SASEGT. The CDR3 consists of 15 residues. The TCR was taken from a man aged 18 to 30 in good health. The chain combines TRBV6-1 with TRBJ1-6; D call uncertain. Sequenced sample: blood. DNA of the CDR3: TGTGCCAGCAGTGACGAGGGAACCTATAATTCACCCCTCCACTTT. Amino acids: CASSDEGTYNSPLHF.